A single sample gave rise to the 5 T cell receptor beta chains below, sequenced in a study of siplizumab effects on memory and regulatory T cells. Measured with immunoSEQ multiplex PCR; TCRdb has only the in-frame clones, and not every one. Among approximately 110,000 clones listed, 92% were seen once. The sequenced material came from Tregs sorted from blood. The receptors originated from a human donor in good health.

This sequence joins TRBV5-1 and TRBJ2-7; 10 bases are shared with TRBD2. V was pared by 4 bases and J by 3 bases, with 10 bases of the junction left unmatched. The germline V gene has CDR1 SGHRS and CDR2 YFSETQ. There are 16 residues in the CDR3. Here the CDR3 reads CASSLFPSGSGYEQYF. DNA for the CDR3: TGCGCCAGCAGCCTCTTCCCTAGCGGGAGTGGCTACGAGCAGTACTTC.

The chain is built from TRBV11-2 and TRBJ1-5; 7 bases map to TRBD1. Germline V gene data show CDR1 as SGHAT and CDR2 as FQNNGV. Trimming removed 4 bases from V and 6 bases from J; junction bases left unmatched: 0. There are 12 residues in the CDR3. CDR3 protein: CASSYRGQPQHF. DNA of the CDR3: TGTGCCAGCAGCTACAGGGGTCAGCCCCAGCATTTT.

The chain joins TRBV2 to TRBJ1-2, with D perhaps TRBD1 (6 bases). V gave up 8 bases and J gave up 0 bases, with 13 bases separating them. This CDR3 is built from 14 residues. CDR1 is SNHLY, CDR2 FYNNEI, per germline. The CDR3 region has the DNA TGTGCCAGCTCTCTACAGGGAGCTAACTATGGCTACACCTTC. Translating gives CASSLQGANYGYTF.

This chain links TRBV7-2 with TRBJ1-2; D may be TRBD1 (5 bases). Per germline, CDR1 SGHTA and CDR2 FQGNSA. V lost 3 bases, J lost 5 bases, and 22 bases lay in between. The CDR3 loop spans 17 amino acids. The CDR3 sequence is CASSFPTGTITRYGYTF. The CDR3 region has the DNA TGTGCCAGCAGCTTCCCAACCGGGACTATAACTAGATATGGCTACACCTTC.

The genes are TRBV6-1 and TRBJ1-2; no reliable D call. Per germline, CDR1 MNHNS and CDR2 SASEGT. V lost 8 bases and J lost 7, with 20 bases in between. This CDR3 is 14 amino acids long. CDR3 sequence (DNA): TGTGCCAGCTGCCGAAACCCGCAGTATGGTGGCTACACCTTC. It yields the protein CASCRNPQYGGYTF.